Below, 27 T cell receptor beta chains from the same sample are listed, as sequenced in a study of blood T cells in healthy people across ages. Together with a sample-barcoded 5' primer, a J-beta primer mix was included in a second PCR lasting about 7 to 12 cycles. Via MiXCR, TCRdb re-called the 5' RACE reads, giving one row per CDR3 protein. The repertoire has 870,000 or so distinct CDR3 sequences, about 30% of them found once; the top ten carry 15% to 20%. Specimen: blood. The receptors originated from a woman over 75 in good health.

The CDR3 coding sequence is TGTGCCAGCAGCCAAACTAGCGGGACCTACGAGCAGTACTTC. Its translation: CASSQTSGTYEQYF. The chain is built from TRBV4-2 and TRBJ2-7, with 10 positions matching TRBD2. The CDR3 loop spans 14 amino acids. The germline V gene encodes CDR1 LGHNA and CDR2 YNFKEQ. The junction had 0 bases not matched to a gene; V was cut back by 2 bases and J by 2 bases.

The V gene is TRBV5-1, the J gene TRBJ1-2, with unresolved D. Germline lookup yields CDR1 SGHRS and CDR2 YFSETQ. The CDR3 spans 15 residues. Deletions cut 0 bases from V and 2 bases from J, with 11 bases between. Here the CDR3 DNA reads TGCGCCAGCAGCTTGGACGTCACCGGGAACTATGGCTACACCTTC. Translated: CASSLDVTGNYGYTF.

V gene TRBV29-1 combines with J gene TRBJ1-1, with D unclear. This CDR3 has 9 amino acids. Germline V CDR1 and CDR2: SQVTM, ANQGSEA. The germline V and J ends were trimmed by 8 bases and 8 bases, with 9 bases remaining between them. In DNA form, the CDR3 reads TGCAGCTCGCGAGGGGAAGCTTTCTTT. This sequence encodes CSSRGEAFF.

For this clonotype: The junction departs from the called germline gene at one end, perhaps through a read error. The V gene is TRBV5-1, the J gene TRBJ1-4, with 10 bases identical to TRBD1. Germline V gives CDR1 SGHRS, CDR2 YFSETQ. The CDR3 is 15 residues long. CDR3 sequence: CASSLAGTGDEKRFF. The CDR3 nucleotides are TGCGCCAGCAGCTTGGCCGGGACAGGGGATGAAAAACGGTTTTTT.

The V gene is TRBV7-9, the J gene TRBJ2-1; D may match TRBD1 or TRBD2 (6 bases each). The CDR3 length is 16 residues. Trimming took off 4 bases at V and 4 bases at J, with 17 bases between the two ends. The germline CDR1 and CDR2 sequences are SEHNR and FQNEAQ (reference sequence). CDR3 protein: CASSSQGGMRYNEQFF. For the CDR3, the DNA is TGTGCCAGCAGCTCACAGGGAGGAATGAGATACAATGAGCAGTTCTTC.

With respect to this clonotype: A read error may be the cause here, since a much bigger clone is one base away. This likely comes from a read error, as the CDR3 has no conserved phenylalanine or tryptophan at its end. V is TRBV3-1 and J is TRBJ2-1, with 9 bases identical to TRBD1. The J segment lost 5 bases and the V segment lost 5 bases, leaving 10 bases of the junction unmatched. Germline lookup yields CDR1 LGHDT and CDR2 YNNKEL (reference sequence). The CDR3 consists of 16 residues. CDR3 nucleotides: TGTGCCAGCAGCAAATTAACGGGACAGGGCAACAATGAGCAGTTCCTC. Translation: CASSKLTGQGNNEQFL.

The CDR3 DNA reads TGCAGTGCTAGAAGGGCGGGCGGGGACTATGGCTACACCTTC. This codes for CSARRAGGDYGYTF. The chain joins TRBV20-1 to TRBJ1-2, with D unresolved. The CDR3 is 14 residues long. Germline lookup yields CDR1 DFQATT and CDR2 SNEGSKA (reference sequence). V was cut by 2 bases and J by 3 bases, with 13 bases left in between.

Ten or more counts support this clonotype. The J gene is TRBJ2-3, the V gene TRBV11-2, with a tentative D call TRBD1 (6 bases). The V end lost 8 bases, the J end lost 5 bases, and 8 bases lay between the germline ends. The CDR3 runs 11 residues. In germline, CDR1 is SGHAT, CDR2 FQNNGV. CDR3 bases: TGTGCCAGCCTAGGGGGAGATACGCAGTATTTT. Protein product: CASLGGDTQYF.

The table lists this clonotype with many counts. The rearrangement joins TRBV6-6 to TRBJ2-1, with 8 positions matching TRBD2. Germline values: CDR1 MNHNY, CDR2 SVGAGI (reference sequence). The CDR3 runs 15 residues. Trimming took 2 bases from V and 7 from J; bases not matched to a gene: 7. CDR3 loop: CASSYDAGGRNEQFF. CDR3 nucleotides: TGTGCCAGCAGTTACGACGCGGGGGGACGGAATGAGCAGTTCTTC.

The chain has TRBV14 and TRBJ1-1; D may be TRBD1 (5 bases). Trimming took off 6 bases at V and 6 bases at J, with 14 bases between the two ends. The CDR3 is made up of 13 amino acids. Germline V lookup: CDR1 SGHDN, CDR2 FVKESK. This chain's CDR3 is CASSHVGGAEAFF. CDR3 sequence (DNA): TGTGCCAGCAGTCACGTAGGAGGGGCTGAAGCTTTCTTT. Complete variable domain (other parts from reference TRBV14 and TRBJ1-1): EAGVTQFPSHSVIEKGQTVTLRCDPISGHDNLYWYRRVMGKEIKFLLHFVKESKQDESGMPNNRFLAERTGGTYSTLKVQPAELEDSGVYFCASSHVGGAEAFFGQGTRLTVV.

There are many counts of this clonotype. J is TRBJ2-5 and V is TRBV6-5; TRBD1 matches at 9 bases. The length of the CDR3 is 15 residues. The V and J ends lost 6 bases and 7 bases, in that order; junction bases with no gene match: 12. Germline assignment: CDR1 MNHEY and CDR2 SVGAGI. The CDR3: CASRDRDRVMATQYF. The CDR3 region has the DNA TGTGCCAGCAGAGACCGGGACAGGGTGATGGCGACCCAGTACTTC.

The rearrangement uses TRBV7-2 and TRBJ1-1; tentative D call: TRBD1 (6 bases). Between the trimmed V and J ends, which lost 5 bases and 5 bases, there was a span of 18 bases. This CDR3 contains 15 residues. Germline V lookup: CDR1 SGHTA, CDR2 FQGNSA. CDR3 sequence (DNA): TGTGCCAGCAGCCCCCGGGGGCCATCGAGTACTGAAGCTTTCTTT. It translates to CASSPRGPSSTEAFF.

This clonotype has just a few counts. A much larger clonotype is one base distant, so this may be a read error. The rearrangement uses TRBV12-3 or TRBV12-4 and TRBJ2-4; tentative D call: TRBD1 (6 bases). The V gene lost 6 bases and the J gene lost 0 bases, with 12 bases spanning the gap. This CDR3 is built from 15 residues. CDR3 bases: TGTGCCAGCAGGGTGGACAGTCTAGCCAAAAACATTCAGTACTTC. Protein: CASRVDSLAKNIQYF.

This clonotype was detected ten times or more. The chain joins TRBV3-1 to TRBJ1-6; D is unclear. Trimming took 4 bases from V and 5 from J, leaving 9 bases between them. The CDR3 runs to 14 residues. Looked up from germline, CDR1 is LGHDT and CDR2 is YNNKEL (reference sequence). This chain's CDR3 is CASSPMENNSPLHF. CDR3 DNA sequence: TGTGCCAGCAGCCCCATGGAGAATAATTCACCCCTCCACTTT.

This clonotype was seen at least ten times. The chain uses TRBV29-1 and TRBJ2-1, with TRBD2 identical over 9 bases. Germline CDR1 SQVTM, CDR2 ANQGSEA. V was pared by 5 bases and J by 7 bases, with 9 bases of the junction left unmatched. The CDR3 length is 14 residues. Here the CDR3 DNA reads TGCAGCGTTAATGGCGGGGGGGGGAGGAATGAGCAGTTCTTC. This gives the protein CSVNGGGGRNEQFF.

The genes are TRBV9 and TRBJ2-5; 7 nucleotides align to TRBD1. V was clipped by 3 bases and J by 2 bases; unmatched bases: 13. CDR1 is SGDLS, CDR2 YYNGEE, per germline. There are 17 residues in the CDR3. The CDR3 loop reads CASSGALDRERQETQYF. The CDR3 region has the DNA TGTGCCAGCAGCGGAGCCCTAGACAGGGAAAGGCAAGAGACCCAGTACTTC. Drawing the rest from reference TRBV9 and TRBJ2-5, the complete variable domain is DSGVTQTPKHLITATGQRVTLRCSPRSGDLSVYWYQQSLDQGLQFLIQYYNGEERAKGNILERFSAQQFPDLHSELNLSSLELGDSALYFCASSGALDRERQETQYFGPGTRLLVL.

V is TRBV24-1 and J is TRBJ1-5, with 12 bases lining up with TRBD1. V was pared by 4 bases and J by 5 bases, with 5 bases of the junction left unmatched. This CDR3 region has 16 residues. Germline V gene sequence: CDR1 KGHDR, CDR2 SFDVKD. Here the CDR3 DNA reads TGTGCCACCAGTGACCCGGGACAGGGGGCGGATCAGCCCCAGCATTTT. This gives the protein CATSDPGQGADQPQHF.

Concerning this clonotype itself: Given a much more abundant clone one base away, this may be a read error. The rearrangement links TRBV6-6 to TRBJ2-7; D assignment may be TRBD1 or TRBD2 (5 bases each). Germline assignment: CDR1 MNHNY and CDR2 SVGAGI (reference sequence). The CDR3 totals 15 residues. In nucleotides, the CDR3 is TGTGCCTGCAGTTACGGGGCAGACCCCGACTACGAGCAGTACTTC. It translates to CACSYGADPDYEQYF.

This clonotype was recorded at least ten times. The chain joins TRBV7-2 to TRBJ1-2, with D perhaps TRBD1 (6 bases). The CDR3 totals 13 residues. Per the germline V gene, CDR1 is SGHTA and CDR2 is FQGNSA. The V and J ends lost 1 base and 5 bases respectively, with 8 bases between them. The CDR3 loop is CASSLDREYGYTF. The CDR3 DNA reads TGTGCCAGCAGCTTAGACAGGGAGTATGGCTACACCTTC.

The chain recombines TRBV11-3 with TRBJ2-5, with TRBD2 identical over 9 bases. The germline gives CDR1 SGHNT, CDR2 YENEEA. CDR3 length: 14 amino acids. Losses at the gene ends were 3 bases for V and 11 bases for J; bases not matched to a gene: 10. The CDR3 sequence: CASSLASGDNEQYF. The CDR3 DNA reads as TGTGCCAGCAGCTTGGCTAGCGGGGACAATGAGCAGTACTTC.

V is TRBV7-2 and J is TRBJ2-2, with a possible D match to TRBD1 (5 bases). Germline-derived CDR1 and CDR2 are SGHTA and FQGNSA. This CDR3 spans 12 amino acids. Trimming removed 8 bases from V and 7 bases from J, with 11 bases in between. The DNA for the CDR3 is TGTGCCAGCCCCAGGGCGAACGGGGAGCTGTTTTTT. Protein product: CASPRANGELFF.

V and J are TRBV12-3 or TRBV12-4 and TRBJ2-3, with 12 bases matching TRBD2. The CDR3 covers 20 residues. With V trimmed by 5 bases and J by 10 bases, 25 bases remained unmatched. The CDR3 sequence: CASSTRRTSGTGLDANAQYF. Written as DNA, the CDR3 is TGTGCCAGCAGTACCCGACGGACTAGCGGGACCGGCCTGGATGCAAATGCGCAGTATTTT.

This clonotype has at least ten counts. This chain links TRBV7-9 with TRBJ2-1; 13 bases align to TRBD2. The CDR3 sequence is 16 residues long. The trim removed 1 base at V and 8 bases at J, leaving 5 bases unmatched. Per the germline V gene, CDR1 is SEHNR and CDR2 is FQNEAQ (reference sequence). The CDR3 DNA reads TGTGCCAGCAGCTTAGGACTAGCGGGGGGAGTCGATGAGCAGTTCTTC. Protein product: CASSLGLAGGVDEQFF.

There are many counts of this clonotype. The J gene is TRBJ1-6, the V gene TRBV7-9; perhaps TRBD1 as D (6 bases). Trimming stripped 5 bases from V and 7 bases from J, with 15 bases between. The germline CDR1 and CDR2 sequences are SEHNR and FQNEAQ (reference sequence). This CDR3 contains 15 residues. The DNA for the CDR3 is TGTGCCAGCAGCCTGTCTACCGGGGGCAATTCACCCCTCCACTTT. This translates into CASSLSTGGNSPLHF.

About this clonotype itself: A read error is possible here, since a much larger clone lies one base away. The rearrangement joins TRBV7-2 to TRBJ1-1, with D tentatively TRBD1 (6 bases). The germline CDR1 and CDR2 sequences are SGHTA and FQGNSA. This CDR3 spans 14 amino acids. The CDR3 here is CVSSPQGGGPEAFF. The CDR3 DNA follows: TGTGTCAGCAGCCCACAAGGTGGGGGGCCCGAAGCTTTCTTT.

In regard to this clonotype: A read error is possible here, since a much larger clone lies one base away. CDR3 residues: CASSFNTGARQSNQSQHF. CDR3 sequence (DNA): TGTGCCAGCAGCTTCAATACGGGCGCGCGACAGAGCAATCAGTCCCAGCATTTT. This chain links TRBV7-2 with TRBJ1-5; the D gene is possibly TRBD1 (5 bases). In germline, CDR1 is SGHTA, CDR2 FQGNSA. The CDR3 sequence is 18 residues long.

Many counts were recorded for this clonotype. The chain combines TRBV4-1 with TRBJ1-6; unclear D gene. This CDR3 spans 15 amino acids. Trimming shortened V by 0 bases and J by 10 bases, and 13 bases separated the two germline ends. Germline V gene sequence: CDR1 MGHRA, CDR2 YSYEKL. The CDR3 region has the DNA TGCGCCAGCAGCCAAGATCTTCAGGTTTTCTCACCCCTCCACTTT. This translates into CASSQDLQVFSPLHF.